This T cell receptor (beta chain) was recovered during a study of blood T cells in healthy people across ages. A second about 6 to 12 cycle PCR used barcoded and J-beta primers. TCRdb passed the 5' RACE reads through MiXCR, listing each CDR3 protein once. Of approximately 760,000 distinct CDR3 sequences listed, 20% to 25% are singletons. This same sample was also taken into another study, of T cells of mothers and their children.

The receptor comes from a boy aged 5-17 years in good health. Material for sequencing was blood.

In nucleotides, the CDR3 is TGTGCCAGCAGTGAGTCAGGGAAGGCCTCCTACGAGCAGTACTTC. It specifies CASSESGKASYEQYF. The chain joins TRBV6-1 to TRBJ2-5; tentative D call: TRBD1 (5 bases). The J call is uncertain, as TRBJ2-7 better fits the DNA end. From germline, CDR1 is MNHNS and CDR2 SASEGT. The CDR3 contains 15 residues.